The rows below give T cell receptor beta chains drawn from one sample of a study of CD8 T cells in ankylosing spondylitis. TCRdb reprocessed the 5' RACE reads with MiXCR, giving one entry per CDR3 protein. The sample holds approximately 290,000 distinct CDR3 sequences, under 25% seen once. Sequencing was performed on blood, either unsorted or a sorted T cell fraction (not recorded which). These receptors were obtained from a female donor with ankylosing spondylitis or in good health (not recorded which). The CDR3 runs from the conserved cysteine through the conserved F or W. A D gene is named only where the DNA matches it firmly. The listing skips clone size in some rows; elsewhere it reads once, few, many or a size class.

size: .; J: TRBJ2-6; D: .; V: TRBV7-8; DNA: TGTGCCAGCAGCCTCGGTACCTCTTCTGGGGCCAACGTCCTGACTTTC; CDR3: CASSLGTSSGANVLTF
size: few; J: TRBJ2-1; D: TRBD2; V: TRBV6-2/TRBV6-3; DNA: TGTGCCAGCAGTTGGGCTAGCGGGAGCGGCAATGAGCAGTTCTTC; CDR3: CASSWASGSGNEQFF
size: .; J: TRBJ2-1; D: .; V: TRBV18; DNA: TGTGCCAGCTCAATAGAGAGCTCCTACAATGAGCAGTTCTTC; CDR3: CASSIESSYNEQFF
size: .; J: TRBJ1-6; D: .; V: TRBV20-1; DNA: TGCAGTGCTAGAGAATATGTGGGCTCCTATAATTCACCCCTCCACTTT; CDR3: CSAREYVGSYNSPLHF
size: .; J: TRBJ2-7; D: TRBD1; V: TRBV12-3/TRBV12-4; DNA: TGTGCCAGCAACAGGGGGAGGTCTGACGAGCAGTACTTC; CDR3: CASNRGRSDEQYF
size: few; J: TRBJ2-3; D: TRBD2; V: TRBV6-1; DNA: TGTGCCAGCAGCTCTCTAGCGGGAGGGGGGGCAGATACGCAGTATTTT; CDR3: CASSSLAGGGADTQYF
size: few; J: TRBJ2-2; D: .; V: TRBV4-1; DNA: TGCGCCAGCAGCCAAGATATGGGGGGCCCTCGGACGATTGGGGAGCTGTTTTTT; CDR3: CASSQDMGGPRTIGELFF
size: once; J: TRBJ2-7; D: .; V: TRBV6-2/TRBV6-3; DNA: TGTGCCAGCAGTTATGGGGGATTACATCTCAGCTCCTACGAGCAGTACTTC; CDR3: CASSYGGLHLSSYEQYF
size: .; J: TRBJ2-1; D: .; V: TRBV10-1; DNA: TGCGCCAGCAGTGGGGCCAATGAGCAGTTCTTC; CDR3: CASSGANEQFF
size: .; J: TRBJ2-6; D: .; V: TRBV10-3; DNA: TGTGCCATCACCTGGACAGTGAGTGTCTCTGGGGCCAACGTCCTGACTTTC; CDR3: CAITWTVSVSGANVLTF
size: few; J: TRBJ2-2; D: .; V: TRBV19; DNA: TGTGCCAGTAATCGACGGCTGACCGGGGAGCTGTTTTTT; CDR3: CASNRRLTGELFF
size: .; J: TRBJ1-1; D: .; V: TRBV6-1; DNA: TGTGCCAGCAGCTCCGTTTTTGCAGCTGAAGCTTTCTTT; CDR3: CASSSVFAAEAFF